Listed here are 23 T cell receptor beta chains from one sample, sequenced in a study of blood T cell repertoires in COVID-19. Sequencing was performed with immunoSEQ multiplex PCR; in TCRdb, only in-frame clones are kept and a portion is missing. The table records around 250,000 clones, approximately 84% of them present only once. Sequencing input: PBMCs or T cells enriched from blood (not recorded which). The receptors shown here come from a man aged 18 to 35 who had recovered from COVID-19.

This chain joins TRBV5-4 and TRBJ2-3; TRBD2 is a possible D gene (5 bases). The CDR3 is made up of 16 amino acids. CDR1 SGHNT and CDR2 YYREEE come from the germline V gene (reference sequence). Trimming shortened V by 4 bases and J by 4 bases, and 19 bases separated the two germline ends. This CDR3 is CASSPSGYRFADTQYF. CDR3 sequence (DNA): TGTGCCAGCAGCCCGTCGGGGTACCGATTTGCAGATACGCAGTATTTT.

This sequence joins TRBV29-1 and TRBJ1-5; 8 bases match TRBD1. The CDR3 is 13 residues long. Per germline, CDR1 SQVTM and CDR2 ANQGSEA. The junction had 2 bases not matched to a gene; V was cut back by 2 bases and J by 5 bases. The CDR3 loop reads CSVESGGDQPQHF. CDR3 in DNA: TGCAGCGTTGAATCAGGGGGCGATCAGCCCCAGCATTTT.

This chain links TRBV13 with TRBJ1-6; D gene ambiguous. There are 17 residues in the CDR3. CDR1 is PRHDT, CDR2 FYEKMQ, per germline (reference sequence). Trimming cost V 2 bases and J 8 bases, with 19 bases left between them. DNA of the CDR3: TGTGCCAGCAGCTTATCCCCGCGGCGGGGTGGGTATTCACCCCTCCACTTT. Amino acids: CASSLSPRRGGYSPLHF.

The chain has TRBV3-1 (or the pseudogene TRBV3-2) and TRBJ2-3; 7 positions match TRBD1. Trimming removed 1 base from V and 9 bases from J; junction bases left unmatched: 1. The CDR3 extends over 12 amino acids. CDR1 LGHDT and CDR2 YNNKEL come from the germline V gene (reference sequence). The CDR3 nucleotides read TGTGCCAGCAGCCAAGGGGGACAGACGCAGTATTTT. Protein product: CASSQGGQTQYF.

This clone was seen just once. The chain has TRBV4-1 and TRBJ1-2; D is possibly TRBD1 (5 bases). This CDR3 has 14 residues. The ends were cut back, 3 bases at V and 4 bases at J, with 12 bases in the middle. Germline V gene data show CDR1 as MGHRA and CDR2 as YSYEKL. The CDR3 sequence: CASSQQEGLYGYTF. As DNA, the CDR3 is TGCGCCAGCAGCCAGCAGGAGGGACTCTATGGCTACACCTTC.

The genes are TRBV10-1 and TRBJ2-1; D is possibly TRBD2 (6 bases). V was clipped by 3 bases and J by 8 bases, with 17 bases between them. The CDR3 is made up of 15 amino acids. Germline loops: CDR1 WNHNN, CDR2 SYGVQD (reference sequence). The CDR3 nucleotides are TGCGCCAGCAGTGATTCTCGGGCTAGCGCGGATGAGCAGTTCTTC. Translating it yields CASSDSRASADEQFF.

V usage is TRBV27 and J usage is TRBJ2-7; the match to TRBD1 covers 7 bases. The germline V gene encodes CDR1 MNHEY and CDR2 SMNVEV (reference sequence). Trimming at V came to 5 bases and at J to 4 bases, leaving 5 bases not matched to a gene. This CDR3 region has 13 residues. DNA for the CDR3: TGTGCCAGCAGTGGGGACAGACATTACGAGCAGTACTTC. This encodes CASSGDRHYEQYF.

The rearrangement joins TRBV6-2 or TRBV6-3 to TRBJ2-7; weak D call: TRBD2 (5 bases). This CDR3 is built from 17 residues. Per germline, CDR1 MNHEY and CDR2 SVGEGT. Trimming cost V 4 bases and J 2 bases, with 21 bases left between them. CDR3 DNA sequence: TGTGCCAGCAGTTTTTTTCTGTCGCGAACGGAGGCCTACGAGCAGTACTTC. It specifies CASSFFLSRTEAYEQYF.

The chain has TRBV7-3 and TRBJ2-3, with 11 bases matching TRBD2. This CDR3 spans 15 amino acids. Germline V CDR1 and CDR2: SGHTA, FQGTGA. V shed 2 bases, J shed 3 bases, and the junction held 1 base outside the gene matches. DNA for the CDR3: TGTGCCAGCAGCTTAGTAGCGGGGGGGACAGATACGCAGTATTTT. Protein product: CASSLVAGGTDTQYF.

This chain joins TRBV6-5 and TRBJ2-7, with a weak D call TRBD1 (6 bases). Germline V CDR1 and CDR2: MNHEY, SVGAGI. Trimming cost V 7 bases and J 2 bases, with 12 bases left between them. This CDR3 is 13 amino acids long. CDR3 DNA: TGTGCCAGCATAGACGGACAGACCTACGAGCAGTACTTC. Translated: CASIDGQTYEQYF.

For this clone: Just one base apart from a much larger clone, this may be a read error. The V and J genes are TRBV6-4 and TRBJ2-3; the match to TRBD1 covers 10 bases. Germline CDR1 reads MRHNA; CDR2 reads SNTAGT. Trimming at V came to 3 bases and at J to 1 base, leaving 1 base not matched to a gene. The CDR3 consists of 15 residues. The DNA for the CDR3 is TGTGCCAGCAGTGAGGGGACAGGGGGCACAGATACGCAGTATTTT. Translating gives CASSEGTGGTDTQYF.

The CDR3 DNA reads TGCGCCAGCAGCCAAGATGGACAGGCCACTCAGCCCCAGCATTTT. It yields the protein CASSQDGQATQPQHF. The V and J genes are TRBV4-1 and TRBJ1-5, with 7 bases fitting TRBD1. The CDR3 is 15 amino acids. J gave up 6 bases and V 0 bases, and 5 bases lay outside the gene matches. Per germline, CDR1 MGHRA and CDR2 YSYEKL.

This clone was seen a single time. This chain connects TRBV11-2 to TRBJ2-7, with D perhaps TRBD2 (6 bases). The germline CDR1 and CDR2 sequences are SGHAT and FQNNGV. The length of the CDR3 is 14 residues. V lost 6 bases and J 7 bases, leaving 19 bases between the germline ends. Here the CDR3 DNA reads TGTGCCAGCAGGAAAGAGGGCCGACTAGTTGAGCAGTACTTC. Translating gives CASRKEGRLVEQYF.

This chain uses TRBV28 with TRBJ1-4; no clear D. Trimming left V 10 bases short and J 2 bases short, with 20 bases between. From germline, CDR1 is MDHEN and CDR2 SYDVKM. CDR3 length equals 16 residues. Here the CDR3 DNA reads TGTGCCACCGTGAGGGAGTTATTGTCGACTAATGAAAAACTGTTTTTT. Its translation is CATVRELLSTNEKLFF.

DNA of the CDR3: TGTGCCAGCAGCTCGGGGGGGAGGGCGAACAATGAGCAGTTCTTC. Its protein product is CASSSGGRANNEQFF. The rearrangement uses TRBV5-4 and TRBJ2-1; TRBD2 aligns across 8 bases. CDR3 length: 15 amino acids. Germline V lookup: CDR1 SGHNT, CDR2 YYREEE (reference sequence). V lost 3 bases, J lost 5 bases, and 7 bases stayed unmatched. The full variable domain, with the rest looked up from reference TRBV5-4 and TRBJ2-1, is ETGVTQSPTHLIKTRGQQVTLRCSSQSGHNTVSWYQQALGQGPQFIFQYYREEENGRGNFPPRFSGLQFPNYSSELNVNALELDDSALYLCASSSGGRANNEQFFGPGTRLTVL.

The chain carries TRBV11-3 and TRBJ1-3, with D unresolved. CDR3 length: 16 amino acids. The ends were cut back, 5 bases at V and 0 bases at J, with 14 bases in the middle. In germline, CDR1 is SGHNT, CDR2 YENEEA. The CDR3 loop is CASSPLPGNSGNTIYF. CDR3 nucleotide sequence: TGTGCCAGCAGCCCACTTCCGGGGAACTCTGGAAACACCATATATTTT.

This clone was counted once. The genes are TRBV4-1 and TRBJ1-6; D is possibly TRBD1 (6 bases). Trimming pared 3 bases from V and 9 bases from J, leaving 18 bases between. CDR3 length: 16 residues. The V gene's germline CDR1 is MGHRA and CDR2 YSYEKL. The CDR3 bases are TGCGCCAGCAGCCAGGAAGGACAGTTAAGGGGTTCACCCCTCCACTTT. This translates into CASSQEGQLRGSPLHF.

The gene calls are TRBV11-2 and TRBJ2-3, with TRBD2 matching over 12 bases. J gave up 5 bases and V 8 bases, and 5 bases lay outside the gene matches. The CDR3 sequence is 14 residues long. Germline CDR1 is SGHAT and CDR2 is FQNNGV. In nucleotides, the CDR3 is TGTGCCAGCGGCCAGACTAGCGGGGGAGATACGCAGTATTTT. This translates into CASGQTSGGDTQYF.

The count of this clone is one. The V call is TRBV4-2, the J call TRBJ2-3; D might be TRBD1 (6 bases). There are 15 residues in the CDR3. CDR1 is LGHNA, CDR2 YNFKEQ, per germline. V was trimmed by 1 base and J by 1 base, leaving 9 bases between them. CDR3 loop: CASSQARQGTDTQYF. The CDR3 nucleotides read TGTGCCAGCAGCCAAGCCAGACAGGGCACAGATACGCAGTATTTT.

The chain has TRBV29-1 and TRBJ2-1, with TRBD1 matching over 8 bases. The CDR3 consists of 18 residues. The J segment lost 3 bases and the V segment lost 0 bases, leaving 13 bases of the junction unmatched. The germline gives CDR1 SQVTM, CDR2 ANQGSEA. The CDR3 nucleotides read TGCAGCGTTGAAGACAGGGGGCGCTTAGCACAAGGCTACAATGAGCAGTTCTTC. This translates into CSVEDRGRLAQGYNEQFF.

In its sample, this clone was seen a few times. V is TRBV27 and J is TRBJ2-7; 7 nucleotides match TRBD2. Per the germline V gene, CDR1 is MNHEY and CDR2 is SMNVEV (reference sequence). With V trimmed by 5 bases and J by 3 bases, 13 bases remained unmatched. This CDR3 has 16 residues. Here the CDR3 DNA reads TGTGCCAGCAGTATCCACCTAGCGGCGGAGTTCTACGAGCAGTACTTC. Residues: CASSIHLAAEFYEQYF.

The V gene is TRBV14, the J gene TRBJ2-1; 8 bases match TRBD2. The CDR3 has 16 amino acids. V lost 2 bases and J lost 5; bases outside the gene matches: 8. Germline-derived CDR1 and CDR2 are SGHDN and FVKESK. CDR3 in amino acids: CASSQWTGGPDNEQFF. CDR3 coding DNA: TGTGCCAGCAGCCAATGGACGGGGGGGCCGGACAATGAGCAGTTCTTC.

The chain couples TRBV7-9 to TRBJ1-3, with D tentatively TRBD1 (6 bases). V shed 4 bases and J shed 1 base, with 20 bases lying between them. Germline CDR1 SEHNR, CDR2 FQNEAQ (reference sequence). The CDR3 sequence is 18 residues long. The CDR3 bases are TGTGCCAGCAGCTCATATATCGGACAGCTAATATCTGGAAACACCATATATTTT. Translated: CASSSYIGQLISGNTIYF. The full variable domain, its missing parts supplied by reference TRBV7-9 and TRBJ1-3, is DTGVSQNPRHKITKRGQNVTFRCDPISEHNRLYWYRQTLGQGPEFLTYFQNEAQLEKSRLLSDRFSAERPKGSFSTLEIQRTEQGDSAMYLCASSSYIGQLISGNTIYFGEGSWLTVV.